This T cell receptor beta chain was found in a study of identical twins. TCRdb re-derived calls from the 5' RACE reads in MiXCR, one entry per CDR3 protein. The table has some 250,000 distinct CDR3 sequences, approximately 11% seen once. CDR3 length: 13 amino acids. The germline V and J ends were trimmed by 6 bases and 5 bases, with 13 bases remaining between them. Germline-derived CDR1 and CDR2 are MNHEY and SMNVEV (reference sequence). This sample was also put to use in a study of yellow fever vaccine responses in identical twins.

Sequencing used memory (CD45RO+) T cells sorted from blood. This receptor was taken from a young woman in good health. The J gene is TRBJ1-1, the V gene TRBV27, with no clear D. CDR3 residues: CASRPPFGTEAFF. For the CDR3, the DNA is TGTGCCAGCAGGCCCCCATTCGGGACTGAAGCTTTCTTT.